These 16 T cell receptor beta chains were sequenced from one sample in a study of blood T cell repertoires in COVID-19 (dated by TCRdb to about 2020). Receptor amplification or capture employed the immunoSEQ multiplex PCR assay. TCRdb obtained this table from immuneACCESS and retained in-frame rearrangements with V and J assigned. These tables miss some clones; where compared with another copy, unresolved V genes account for less than half of the shortfall, and the remainder is unexplained. For this sample there are around 300,000 clones; approximately 82% appear just once. The ten largest clonotypes hold roughly 3% of the sample. Sequences were obtained from peripheral blood. These receptors all come from a man younger than 40 with active or convalescent COVID-19.

This chain joins TRBV11-3 and TRBJ1-6; 10 bases line up with TRBD1. This CDR3 contains 18 residues. CDR1 and CDR2 from the germline V gene are SGHNT and YENEEA. J gave up 9 bases and V 2 bases, and 13 bases lay outside the gene matches. The CDR3 loop reads CASSLWDRGPGVGSPLHF. The CDR3 bases are TGTGCCAGCAGCTTATGGGACAGGGGCCCCGGGGTGGGTTCACCCCTCCACTTT.

The chain carries TRBV4-2 and TRBJ2-3; no reliable D call. This CDR3 spans 16 amino acids. The V end lost 0 bases, the J end lost 0 bases, and 10 bases lay between the germline ends. The germline V gene has CDR1 LGHNA and CDR2 YNFKEQ. DNA of the CDR3: TGTGCCAGCAGCCAAGATCTCGGAGCTAGCACAGATACGCAGTATTTT. As protein: CASSQDLGASTDTQYF.

The J gene is TRBJ1-2, the V gene TRBV4-3; TRBD1 aligns across 9 bases. J gave up 4 bases and V 1 base, and 7 bases lay outside the gene matches. CDR3 length: 16 amino acids. The germline V gene has CDR1 LGHNA and CDR2 YSLEER. DNA for the CDR3: TGCGCCAGCAGCCAAGGGGGACAGGGAAGAGGCTATGGCTACACCTTC. Protein: CASSQGGQGRGYGYTF.

The V and J genes are TRBV7-3 and TRBJ2-1; 11 bases are shared with TRBD2. V lost 5 bases to trimming and J lost 6 bases; unmatched junction nucleotides: 6. The CDR3 contains 15 residues. Germline lookup yields CDR1 SGHTA and CDR2 FQGTGA. The CDR3 coding sequence is TGTGCCAGCAGCGCCACTAGCGGGGGATTCAATGAGCAGTTCTTC. Translation: CASSATSGGFNEQFF.

This chain links TRBV27 with TRBJ2-1; tentative D call: TRBD1 (6 bases). Germline V lookup: CDR1 MNHEY, CDR2 SMNVEV (reference sequence). The germline V and J ends were trimmed by 4 bases and 0 bases, with 10 bases remaining between them. The CDR3 extends over 15 amino acids. CDR3 residues: CASSWDTSSYNEQFF. In DNA, the CDR3 is TGTGCCAGCAGTTGGGACACGAGCTCCTACAATGAGCAGTTCTTC.

CDR3 in DNA: TGCGCCAGCAGCCAGGGGAAGGGCGAGCAGTACTTC. Translated, it gives CASSQGKGEQYF. The rearrangement links TRBV5-1 to TRBJ2-7, with D possibly being TRBD1 (6 bases). Germline V gene sequence: CDR1 SGHRS, CDR2 YFSETQ. This CDR3 has 12 residues. Trimming took off 4 bases at V and 6 bases at J, with 11 bases between the two ends.

The chain is built from TRBV5-1 and TRBJ2-1, with D perhaps matching TRBD2 (7 bases). This CDR3 has 18 amino acids. The germline V and J ends were trimmed by 1 base and 4 bases, with 21 bases remaining between them. Germline CDR1 is SGHRS and CDR2 is YFSETQ. The CDR3 sequence: CASSLTFGGRESYNEQFF. In DNA form, the CDR3 reads TGCGCCAGCAGCTTGACCTTTGGGGGGCGGGAGTCATACAATGAGCAGTTCTTC.

This chain connects TRBV28 to TRBJ2-3; 9 bases match TRBD1. Germline loops: CDR1 MDHEN, CDR2 SYDVKM. The CDR3 is made up of 14 amino acids. The junction had 6 bases not matched to a gene; V was cut back by 5 bases and J by 6 bases. The CDR3 here is CASSPTGGGDTQYF. DNA of the CDR3: TGTGCCAGCAGTCCAACAGGGGGCGGGGATACGCAGTATTTT.

The J gene is TRBJ1-2, the V gene TRBV5-6; D gene uncertain. The germline CDR1 and CDR2 sequences are SGHDT and YYEEEE. The V end was cut by 0 bases, the J end by 1 base, with 7 bases between. CDR3 length: 14 residues. CDR3 nucleotide sequence: TGTGCCAGCAGCTTGGTTCCCCTTAACTATGGCTACACCTTC. This codes for CASSLVPLNYGYTF.

This clone was recorded a few times. The chain uses TRBV7-2 and TRBJ2-2; D remains unclear. The CDR3 covers 14 residues. Between the trimmed V and J ends, which lost 5 bases and 2 bases, there was a span of 9 bases. Germline V CDR1 and CDR2: SGHTA, FQGNSA. The CDR3 loop is CASSTEPNTGELFF. In nucleotides, the CDR3 is TGTGCCAGCAGCACAGAACCCAACACCGGGGAGCTGTTTTTT.

The gene calls are TRBV5-1 and TRBJ1-2; 10 bases are shared with TRBD1. Germline V lookup: CDR1 SGHRS, CDR2 YFSETQ. Trimming took 0 bases from V and 2 from J; bases not matched to a gene: 1. There are 15 residues in the CDR3. The CDR3 coding sequence is TGCGCCAGCAGCTTGGGGACAGGGGGAAACTATGGCTACACCTTC. Translating gives CASSLGTGGNYGYTF.

The chain carries TRBV11-2 and TRBJ2-7; the match to TRBD2 covers 8 bases. V gave up 4 bases and J gave up 0 bases; unmatched junction bases: 8. The CDR3 has 16 residues. In germline, CDR1 is SGHAT, CDR2 FQNNGV. The CDR3 DNA reads TGTGCCAGCAGCTCCCTAGCGGGTCCCAGCTCCTACGAGCAGTACTTC. It translates to CASSSLAGPSSYEQYF.

This rearrangement joins TRBV11-3 to TRBJ1-6, with 7 bases lining up with TRBD1. This CDR3 has 17 residues. Looked up from germline, CDR1 is SGHNT and CDR2 is YENEEA. V was clipped by 1 base and J by 7 bases; unmatched bases: 10. The CDR3 spells CASSLGPLTGNNSPLHF. The DNA of the CDR3 is TGTGCCAGCAGCTTAGGACCTCTGACAGGGAACAATTCACCCCTCCACTTT. The variable domain in full, completed from reference TRBV11-3 and TRBJ1-6, reads EAGVVQSPRYKIIEKKQPVAFWCNPISGHNTLYWYLQNLGQGPELLIRYENEEAVDDSQLPKDRFSAERLKGVDSTLKIQPAELGDSAVYLCASSLGPLTGNNSPLHFGNGTRLTVT.

This chain links TRBV6-5 with TRBJ1-1, with D possibly matching TRBD1 (5 bases). Looked up from germline, CDR1 is MNHEY and CDR2 is SVGAGI. V was clipped by 2 bases and J by 4 bases, with 14 bases between them. The CDR3 contains 15 residues. Written as DNA, the CDR3 is TGTGCCAGCAGTTACCTCCCAGGGCGCGGCACTGAAGCTTTCTTT. Its translation: CASSYLPGRGTEAFF.

The V and J genes are TRBV5-4 and TRBJ1-4; 8 nucleotides line up with TRBD1. Germline V gene sequence: CDR1 SGHNT, CDR2 YYREEE (reference sequence). The CDR3 has 14 amino acids. The V and J ends lost 3 bases and 7 bases, in that order; junction bases with no gene match: 5. DNA of the CDR3: TGTGCCAGCAGCTCCGGACAGGGAGTTGAAAAACTGTTTTTT. Translating it yields CASSSGQGVEKLFF.

V usage is TRBV7-9 and J usage is TRBJ2-1, with D possibly TRBD2 on 5 matching bases. CDR1 and CDR2 from the germline V gene are SEHNR and FQNEAQ (reference sequence). Trimming took 5 bases from V and 8 from J, leaving 13 bases between them. The CDR3 length is 13 residues. CDR3 DNA: TGTGCCAGCAGCCTCGACGCAGCGGATGAGCAGTTCTTC. As protein: CASSLDAADEQFF.